The 26 T cell receptor beta chains below come from one sample, sequenced in a study of blood T cells in healthy people across ages. Using a J-beta primer mix together with a sample-barcoded 5' primer, a second PCR was run for roughly 6 to 11 cycles. TCRdb called the 5' RACE reads again in MiXCR, with one record for every CDR3 protein. The table shows 1.8 million or so distinct CDR3 sequences, with 35% to 50% occurring only once. Sequences were obtained from blood. Receptors were obtained from a human donor in good health.

The CDR3 loop reads CASSSAGLSYEQYF. The DNA of the CDR3 is TGTGCCAGCAGCTCCGCAGGGTTATCCTACGAGCAGTACTTC. The rearrangement links TRBV7-2 to TRBJ2-7; D possibly corresponds to TRBD1 (5 bases). From germline, CDR1 is SGHTA and CDR2 FQGNSA. V lost 4 bases and J lost 1, with 11 bases in between. This CDR3 has 14 amino acids.

This clonotype has a single count. The V and J genes are TRBV9 and TRBJ1-2, with D possibly being TRBD1 (6 bases). Trimming took 3 bases from V and 0 from J, leaving 9 bases between them. This CDR3 comprises 14 residues. In germline, CDR1 is SGDLS, CDR2 YYNGEE. CDR3 in DNA: TGTGCCAGCAGCGCTTGGACAGCTAACTATGGCTACACCTTC. Its translation is CASSAWTANYGYTF. Together with reference TRBV9 and TRBJ1-2, the CDR3 gives the full variable domain: DSGVTQTPKHLITATGQRVTLRCSPRSGDLSVYWYQQSLDQGLQFLIQYYNGEERAKGNILERFSAQQFPDLHSELNLSSLELGDSALYFCASSAWTANYGYTFGSGTRLTVV.

Only a few counts were recorded for this clonotype. J is TRBJ1-5 and V is TRBV29-1, with D tentatively TRBD1 (5 bases). The V gene's germline CDR1 is SQVTM and CDR2 ANQGSEA. CDR3 length: 15 residues. V lost 4 bases and J 2 bases, leaving 15 bases between the germline ends. The CDR3 here is CSVGGDGAGNQPQHF. The CDR3 coding sequence is TGCAGCGTTGGGGGTGACGGGGCAGGCAATCAGCCCCAGCATTTT.

This clonotype was seen a handful of times. The rearrangement joins TRBV20-1 to TRBJ2-5, with D unresolved. The CDR3 has 15 amino acids. Germline V gene lookup returns CDR1 DFQATT and CDR2 SNEGSKA (reference sequence). Deletions cut 7 bases from V and 5 bases from J, with 23 bases between. In DNA form, the CDR3 reads TGCAGTGTAGCCCTTTCGATCCCCTGGCAGGAGACCCAGTACTTC. It is translated as CSVALSIPWQETQYF.

CDR3 amino acids: CATSAPTFEGYNEQFF. The CDR3 DNA reads TGTGCCACCAGTGCCCCCACCTTCGAGGGCTACAATGAGCAGTTCTTC. The rearrangement uses TRBV24-1 and TRBJ2-1, with D possibly matching TRBD2 (5 bases). Trimming took 5 bases from V and 3 from J, leaving 16 bases between them. This CDR3 is built from 16 residues. Germline CDR1 KGHDR, CDR2 SFDVKD.

The V and J genes are TRBV20-1 and TRBJ1-4; no definite D call. V lost 5 bases and J lost 0, with 7 bases in between. The germline V gene encodes CDR1 DFQATT and CDR2 SNEGSKA (reference sequence). This CDR3 contains 13 residues. The CDR3 sequence: CSARAPTNEKLFF. CDR3 in DNA: TGCAGTGCTCGGGCCCCAACTAATGAAAAACTGTTTTTT.

A few counts support this clonotype. The rearrangement links TRBV10-3 to TRBJ2-3; TRBD2 agrees at 8 bases. This CDR3 spans 16 amino acids. CDR1 and CDR2 from the germline V gene are ENHRY and SYGVKD. V shed 4 bases, J shed 2 bases, and the junction held 8 bases outside the gene matches. The CDR3 sequence is CAISVIWRGDTDTQYF. The DNA for the CDR3 is TGTGCCATCAGTGTGATTTGGCGGGGGGACACAGATACGCAGTATTTT.

This clonotype was picked up a small number of times. V and J are TRBV14 and TRBJ2-7; D could derive from TRBD1 or TRBD2 (5 bases each). The CDR3 totals 17 residues. The germline V gene encodes CDR1 SGHDN and CDR2 FVKESK. Trimming took off 0 bases at V and 6 bases at J, with 21 bases between the two ends. Here the CDR3 DNA reads TGTGCCAGCAGCCAAGATATAGGAAGGCAGGGTGGACTCGAGCAGTACTTC. Translated, it gives CASSQDIGRQGGLEQYF.

This chain links TRBV6-1 with TRBJ2-3; TRBD1 might be the D (5 bases). There are 17 residues in the CDR3. Germline-derived CDR1 and CDR2 are MNHNS and SASEGT. Trimming cost V 6 bases and J 4 bases, with 23 bases left between them. CDR3 nucleotide sequence: TGTGCCAGCAGGCGTCGGACAAGGAACGGGTATGCAGATACGCAGTATTTT. Amino acid sequence: CASRRRTRNGYADTQYF.

Only a few counts were recorded for this clonotype. The V and J genes are TRBV9 and TRBJ2-1, with 11 bases matching TRBD2. V dropped 4 bases and J dropped 7; count of bases not matched to a gene: 22. Germline CDR1 SGDLS, CDR2 YYNGEE. The CDR3 totals 20 residues. The CDR3 DNA reads TGTGCCAGCAGCTCCCCCTGGGGGACTAGCGGTGGAAGTGGGTGGAATGAGCAGTTCTTC. Residues: CASSSPWGTSGGSGWNEQFF.

The rearrangement joins TRBV4-1 to TRBJ2-2; D remains ambiguous. Looked up from germline, CDR1 is MGHRA and CDR2 is YSYEKL. The CDR3 covers 14 residues. V gave up 5 bases and J gave up 6 bases, with 13 bases separating them. The CDR3 region has the DNA TGCGCCAGCAGCTCCGCAGGTCTCCCCGGGGAGCTGTTTTTT. Translating gives CASSSAGLPGELFF.

This chain links TRBV15 with TRBJ1-6; the D gene is possibly TRBD1 (6 bases). V lost 5 bases and J lost 5, with 16 bases in between. The CDR3 contains 16 residues. Per germline, CDR1 LNHNV and CDR2 YYDKDF (reference sequence). The CDR3 sequence: CATSGTGTTHNSPLHF. As DNA, the CDR3 is TGTGCCACCAGCGGGACCGGGACAACCCATAATTCACCCCTCCACTTT.

This CDR3 reads CSVAYLTPNSYEQFF. CDR3 nucleotide sequence: TGCAGCGTAGCGTACCTGACACCTAACTCCTACGAGCAGTTCTTC. The V call is TRBV29-1, the J call TRBJ2-1; D gene unclear. The V end lost 6 bases, the J end lost 10 bases, and 25 bases lay between the germline ends. The CDR3 loop spans 15 amino acids. Per germline, CDR1 SQVTM and CDR2 ANQGSEA.

This clonotype was seen a handful of times. The chain uses TRBV7-2 and TRBJ2-7; D remains ambiguous. The CDR3 has 14 amino acids. The germline V gene has CDR1 SGHTA and CDR2 FQGNSA. V was pared by 3 bases and J by 0 bases, with 9 bases between. CDR3: CASSFAPASYEQYF. CDR3 DNA sequence: TGTGCCAGCAGCTTTGCCCCGGCCTCCTACGAGCAGTACTTC.

This chain uses TRBV7-2 with TRBJ2-7, with D possibly being TRBD2 (6 bases). The germline V gene has CDR1 SGHTA and CDR2 FQGNSA. V lost 1 base, J lost 4 bases, and 14 bases lay in between. This CDR3 has 15 residues. In nucleotides, the CDR3 is TGTGCCAGCAGCTTAGTATTGGTGGGGGGTTACGAGCAGTACTTC. Its translation: CASSLVLVGGYEQYF.

The rearrangement uses TRBV7-9 and TRBJ1-1, with 7 bases aligning to TRBD1. CDR3 length: 15 residues. Germline values: CDR1 SEHNR, CDR2 FQNEAQ (reference sequence). J lost 0 bases, V lost 4 bases, and 5 bases had no gene match. CDR3 sequence: CASSWDRDLNTEAFF. The CDR3 nucleotides are TGTGCCAGCAGCTGGGACAGAGACTTGAACACTGAAGCTTTCTTT.

A note on this clonotype: At one end, the junction sequence differs from germline, possibly due to a read error. The rearrangement joins TRBV5-1 to TRBJ1-2; D not resolved. Germline V lookup: CDR1 SGHRS, CDR2 YFSETQ. The length of the CDR3 is 15 residues. DNA of the CDR3: TGCGCCAGCAGCTTGGGACGGGGAATGAGAGATGGCCACACCTTC. It specifies CASSLGRGMRDGHTF.

Written as DNA, the CDR3 is TGTGCCAGCAGCCCACAGGGGGTAGGCGAGCAGTACTTC. Amino acid sequence: CASSPQGVGEQYF. J is TRBJ2-7 and V is TRBV7-2, with 8 bases matching TRBD1. Germline-derived CDR1 and CDR2 are SGHTA and FQGNSA. This CDR3 has 13 residues. J gave up 6 bases and V 5 bases, and 6 bases lay outside the gene matches. The whole variable domain, filled in from reference TRBV7-2 and TRBJ2-7, reads GAGVSQSPSNKVTEKGKDVELRCDPISGHTALYWYRQSLGQGLEFLIYFQGNSAPDKSGLPSDRFSAERTGGSVSTLTIQRTQQEDSAVYLCASSPQGVGEQYFGPGTRLTVT.

A word on this clonotype: Germline and junction disagree at one end, which may indicate a read error. The chain carries TRBV7-3 and TRBJ2-3, with 8 nucleotides matching TRBD1. The germline V gene has CDR1 SGHTA and CDR2 FQGTGA. The CDR3 covers 14 residues. The CDR3 sequence is CACSPGTGLDTQYF. CDR3 DNA: TGTGCCTGCAGCCCCGGGACAGGATTGGATACGCAGTATTTT.

This clonotype has a single count. The chain has TRBV4-3 and TRBJ1-5; D gene unclear. Germline V gene lookup returns CDR1 LGHNA and CDR2 YSLEER. The V end was cut by 0 bases, the J end by 0 bases, with 18 bases between. The CDR3 is 19 residues long. CDR3 DNA: TGCGCCAGCAGCCAAGATGACATATATACGGTGGGTAGCAATCAGCCCCAGCATTTT. It is translated as CASSQDDIYTVGSNQPQHF.

In its sample, this clonotype was seen many times. The rearrangement joins TRBV20-1 to TRBJ2-1, with unresolved D. The CDR3 runs to 11 residues. Trimming removed 6 bases from V and 3 bases from J, with 6 bases in between. Germline V gene sequence: CDR1 DFQATT, CDR2 SNEGSKA (reference sequence). This chain's CDR3 is CSALLYNEQFF. CDR3 nucleotide sequence: TGCAGTGCGTTGCTCTACAATGAGCAGTTCTTC.

The chain has TRBV24-1 and TRBJ1-4, with D hard to call. This CDR3 comprises 16 residues. CDR1 and CDR2 (germline): KGHDR, SFDVKD. V lost 1 base and J 2 bases, leaving 10 bases between the germline ends. The CDR3 spells CATSDLRRRTNEKLFF. The CDR3 DNA sequence: TGTGCCACCAGTGATTTAAGGAGGCGTACTAATGAAAAACTGTTTTTT.

This clonotype was counted a few times. This chain links TRBV10-3 with TRBJ1-1; D is uncertain. This CDR3 comprises 12 residues. Germline CDR1 ENHRY, CDR2 SYGVKD. V was cut by 0 bases and J by 8 bases, with 7 bases left in between. CDR3 residues: CAISESASEAFF. DNA for the CDR3: TGTGCCATCAGTGAGTCTGCGTCAGAAGCTTTCTTT.

The chain joins TRBV28 to TRBJ2-7; D is perhaps TRBD1 (6 bases). The V end was cut by 6 bases, the J end by 1 base, with 10 bases between. The CDR3 is 13 amino acids. Per the germline V gene, CDR1 is MDHEN and CDR2 is SYDVKM. CDR3 residues: CASSHRESYEQYF. The CDR3 nucleotides read TGTGCCAGCAGCCACAGGGAATCCTACGAGCAGTACTTC.

The chain joins TRBV20-1 to TRBJ1-4; a weak D match, TRBD1 (6 bases). Trimming shortened V by 3 bases and J by 8 bases, and 13 bases separated the two germline ends. The CDR3 consists of 13 residues. Germline assignment: CDR1 DFQATT and CDR2 SNEGSKA (reference sequence). For the CDR3, the DNA is TGCAGTGCTAGCTTCAGGGGTAACGAAAAACTGTTTTTT. Translating it yields CSASFRGNEKLFF.

This clonotype was picked up a small number of times. This chain connects TRBV24-1 to TRBJ2-1, with TRBD2 matching over 8 bases. V shed 4 bases and J 0 bases; nucleotides not matched to a gene: 4. Germline values: CDR1 KGHDR, CDR2 SFDVKD. This CDR3 has 16 amino acids. The CDR3 DNA follows: TGTGCCACCAGTGACCCCGGGAGGGACTCCTACAATGAGCAGTTCTTC. It codes for CATSDPGRDSYNEQFF.